This record looks at one T cell receptor beta chain sequence and its context. The sample belongs to a study of control samples from healthy donors and cancer patients. Repertoires were generated with immunoSEQ multiplex PCR, while TCRdb's copy carries only in-frame clones and drops some. Altogether just over 50,000 clones are present, about nine tenths being singletons, with the ten largest covering about 39%. V lost 10 bases and J lost 6; bases outside the gene matches: 13. This CDR3 region has 15 residues. Germline assignment: CDR1 SGHTA and CDR2 FQGTGA. J is TRBJ2-3 and V is TRBV7-3, with TRBD2 matching 10 bases. Specimen: PBMCs. The TCR originated in a man over 45 with head and neck cancer. DNA of the CDR3: TGTGCCACTGGACTAGCGGAACTCACCGGGGATACGCAGTATTTT. This sequence encodes CATGLAELTGDTQYF.